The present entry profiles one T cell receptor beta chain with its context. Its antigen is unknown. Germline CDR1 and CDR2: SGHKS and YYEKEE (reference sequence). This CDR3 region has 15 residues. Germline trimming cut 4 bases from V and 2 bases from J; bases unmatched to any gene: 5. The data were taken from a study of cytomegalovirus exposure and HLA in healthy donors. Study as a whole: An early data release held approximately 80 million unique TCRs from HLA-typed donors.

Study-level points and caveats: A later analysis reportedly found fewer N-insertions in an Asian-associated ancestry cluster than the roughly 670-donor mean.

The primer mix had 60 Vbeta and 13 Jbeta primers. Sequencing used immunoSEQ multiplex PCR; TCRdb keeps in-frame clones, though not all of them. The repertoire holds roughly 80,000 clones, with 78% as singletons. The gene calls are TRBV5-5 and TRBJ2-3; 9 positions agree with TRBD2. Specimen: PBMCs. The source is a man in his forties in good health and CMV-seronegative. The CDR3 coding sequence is TGTGCCAGCAGCCATAGCGGGAGAAACACAGATACGCAGTATTTT. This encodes CASSHSGRNTDTQYF.